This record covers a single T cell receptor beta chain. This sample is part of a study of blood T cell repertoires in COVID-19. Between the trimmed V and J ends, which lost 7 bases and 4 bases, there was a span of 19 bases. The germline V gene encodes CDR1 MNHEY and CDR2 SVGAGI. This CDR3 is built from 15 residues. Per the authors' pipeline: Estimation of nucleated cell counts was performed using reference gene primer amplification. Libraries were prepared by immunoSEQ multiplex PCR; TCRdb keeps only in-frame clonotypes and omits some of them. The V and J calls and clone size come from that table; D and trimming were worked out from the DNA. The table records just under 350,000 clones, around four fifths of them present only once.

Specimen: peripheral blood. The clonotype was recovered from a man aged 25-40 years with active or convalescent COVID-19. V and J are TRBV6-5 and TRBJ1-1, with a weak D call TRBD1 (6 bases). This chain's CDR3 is CASNGKRGPGTEAFF. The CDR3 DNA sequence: TGTGCCAGCAACGGAAAGCGGGGGCCGGGCACTGAAGCTTTCTTT.